This T cell receptor beta chain emerged from a study of T-cell memory formation after mild COVID-19. TCRdb redid the calling of the 5' RACE reads with MiXCR, one entry per CDR3 protein. This table holds about 160,000 distinct CDR3 sequences, around a third found once. Material: PBMCs or a T cell subset sorted from them (not recorded which). The sequence was collected from an adult woman who had mild COVID-19 (a few samples of this study predate the infection). Cell type and time point are not known.

The CDR3 spells CASSPILDTGELFF. DNA of the CDR3: TGTGCCAGCTCCCCTATCTTGGACACCGGGGAGCTGTTTTTT. The chain carries TRBV18 and TRBJ2-2; D gene uncertain. CDR3 length: 14 residues. Germline values: CDR1 KGHSH, CDR2 LQKENI. V lost 6 bases, J lost 3 bases, and 11 bases lay in between.